The present TCR beta chain was sequenced within a study of blood T cell repertoires in COVID-19 (dated by TCRdb to the early 2020s). Context from the whole study: Samples covering the acute and convalescent phases of COVID-19 were provided by collaborators in the United States, Italy and Spain. The prospective study material was composed of cDNA or gDNA derived from T cells, B-cell-depleted T cells, or PBMCs. Deeply sampled blood TCRbeta repertoires from subjects exposed to, actively infected with, or recovered from COVID-19 were included in the dataset. The repertoires were released in a freely available public database meant as a resource for research on the immune response to SARS-CoV-2. The samples were drawn from two sources: the first 160 participants of the ongoing ImmuneRACE study, and some 1,300 subjects contributed by 6 global collaborators. The sample metadata nearly always contained a de-identified subject ID, COVID-19 status, age in years and sex. Where available, HLA class I and class II types were obtained from metadata supplied by the sample provider rather than from assay-based typing.

General conclusions and limits of the study: The amount of clinical and demographic metadata varied by source and participant and was provided uncurated.

TCRbeta CDR3 regions were amplified from genomic DNA using the immunoSEQ Assay, a bias-controlled multiplex PCR. In the paper's pipeline: The number of nucleated cells in each sample was estimated by amplification of reference gene primers within the assay. To quantify the absolute abundance of each unique TCRbeta CDR3 rearrangement, sequence reads were collapsed and filtered. Productive Simpson clonality was computed per sample as the square root of Simpson's diversity index over productive rearrangements. This is the immuneACCESS table as TCRdb keeps it, with only in-frame sequences that have V and J called. A part of the clones is gone; compared with another copy, unresolved V genes explain less than half, and the rest is unexplained. That table furnishes V, J and clone size, whereas the DNA furnished D and trimming. Counted in this sample were approximately 120,000 clones; over 75% of them appeared once. The ten largest clones add up to 1% to 1.5% of the sample.

Each collaborating institution followed its own protocols to collect whole blood in K2EDTA tubes. For TCRbeta analysis, collaborators shipped samples as frozen whole blood, isolated PBMCs, or DNA extracted from either of those sample types. About this clone: There is no known antigen for this receptor. No base quality values were provided; no much bigger clone lies one nucleotide off.

The germline V gene encodes CDR1 MGHDK and CDR2 SYGVNS. V is reduced by 5 bases and J by 6 bases, leaving a spacing of 8 bases between them. CDR3 length: 12 amino acids, cysteine to phenylalanine. The entry retains the CDR3 DNA only, 36 bases that are in frame from base 1. The specimen sequenced was peripheral blood. The chain is assembled from TRBV25-1 and TRBJ1-5; the D gene is perhaps TRBD1, on 5 matching bases. The source is a woman older than 75 with acute or convalescent COVID-19. CDR3 protein: CASSLGVQPQHF. The sequenced DNA is TGTGCCAGCAGTCTAGGGGTTCAGCCCCAGCATTTT.